Considering frequency, the clone carrying this T cell receptor (beta chain) is medium-sized. One tube held mixed TRB-A and TRB-B primer pools for touch-down PCR. TCRdb re-called the multiplex PCR reads, yielding one record per CDR3 amino acid sequence without DNA. The sample is made up of approximately 2,000 distinct CDR3 sequences, and the top ten hold roughly 8.8% of it. The CDR3 contains 14 residues. Germline V CDR1 and CDR2: GTSNPN, SVGIG (reference sequence). The entry originates in a study of T cell clusters in autoimmune cytopenias. Roughly 38,000 genome equivalents of blood DNA were amplified for TRB. The same data also went into a second study, on T cell repertoires in aging, cancer and after chemotherapy. Per that study: Healthy donor repertoires were recorded over several months to years and showed clear clonal overlap. Loss of evenness, beyond lost richness, contributed to age-related TCR diversity decline in cancer patients.

The specimen sequenced was peripheral blood. The rearrangement links TRBV30 to TRBJ2-1. This TCR derives from a human donor in good health. The CDR3 protein is CAWIVSRGYNEQFF. Based on the CDR3 plus reference TRBV30 and TRBJ2-1, the full variable domain is SQTIHQWPATLVQPVGSPLSLECTVEGTSNPNLYWYRQAAGRGLQLLFYSVGIGQISSEVPQNLSASRPQDRQFILSSKKLLLSDSGFYLCAWIVSRGYNEQFFGPGTRLTVL.